These 27 T cell receptor beta chains were sequenced from one sample in a study of read filtering for tumor transcriptome and immune sequencing (TCRdb year 2020). For sequencing, an Illumina HiSeq 4000 was employed. TCR libraries were built from about 400 ng RNA with the Immunoverse kit, using molecular barcoded adaptors covering alpha/delta and beta/gamma chains. Starting from the raw public reads, TCRdb applied fastp trimming at Q25, assembled clones with MiXCR and retained in-frame beta chains. Each entry is one CDR3 protein sequence, shown with its most common DNA and genes. The sample profile shows 6,000 or so distinct CDR3 sequences; 21% of them were found once. Around 25% of the sample lies in the top ten. Sequencing was done on a sample of a population of CD138-negative cells sorted from bone marrow. The cell subset or site label of this sample denotes: bone marrow mononuclear cells depleted of CD138+ plasma/myeloma cells by negative magnetic selection. These receptors originate from a donor aged 40 or older with multiple myeloma.

By sample fraction, this clonotype is medium-sized (0.01 to 0.1%). The CDR3 spells CASSLGTPSGANVLTF. The DNA of the CDR3 is TGCGCCAGCAGCTTGGGCACTCCTTCTGGGGCCAACGTCCTGACTTTC. V gene TRBV5-1 combines with J gene TRBJ2-6; the D is unclear. Per germline, CDR1 SGHRS and CDR2 YFSETQ. V was shortened by 0 bases and J by 1 base, with 8 bases between the two germline ends. The CDR3 contains 16 residues.

By share, this clonotype ranks as large. J is TRBJ2-1 and V is TRBV28, with D possibly matching TRBD1 (6 bases). The length of the CDR3 is 15 residues. CDR1 and CDR2 (germline): MDHEN, SYDVKM. Trimming left V 3 bases short and J 3 bases short, with 12 bases between. The CDR3 spells CASSFPGTIYNEQFF. The CDR3 DNA reads TGTGCCAGCAGTTTTCCTGGGACAATCTACAATGAGCAGTTCTTC. The full variable domain, its missing parts supplied by reference TRBV28 and TRBJ2-1, is DVKVTQSSRYLVKRTGEKVFLECVQDMDHENMFWYRQDPGLGLRLIYFSYDVKMKEKGDIPEGYSVSREKKERFSLILESASTNQTSMYLCASSFPGTIYNEQFFGPGTRLTVL.

Comments on this clonotype: With only one base between it and a far larger clone, this is likely a read error. The chain links TRBV6-1 to TRBJ1-6, with 7 bases lining up with TRBD1. Looked up from germline, CDR1 is MNHNS and CDR2 is SASEGT. This CDR3 comprises 12 residues. The CDR3 region has the DNA TGTGCCAGCACCCTAGCAGGGGGGGGGACTTTCTTT. As protein: CASTLAGGGTFF.

This clonotype was seen repeatedly, ten times or more. This rearrangement joins TRBV6-1 to TRBJ2-2, with 12 positions matching TRBD2. Trimming removed 10 bases from V and 0 bases from J; junction bases left unmatched: 9. The CDR3 runs to 17 residues. The V gene's germline CDR1 is MNHNS and CDR2 SASEGT. The CDR3 loop is CATRRLAGASNTGELFF. In nucleotides, the CDR3 is TGTGCCACCCGACGACTAGCGGGAGCTTCGAACACCGGGGAGCTGTTTTTT.

This clonotype appeared many times. This chain uses TRBV10-1 with TRBJ2-1; TRBD1 matches 8 bases. The J segment lost 6 bases and the V segment lost 0 bases, leaving 4 bases of the junction unmatched. This CDR3 region has 15 residues. The germline gives CDR1 WNHNN, CDR2 SYGVQD (reference sequence). CDR3 residues: CASSESGQESNEQFF. The CDR3 bases are TGCGCCAGCAGTGAGTCGGGACAGGAAAGCAATGAGCAGTTCTTC.

This clonotype has a single count. The chain is built from TRBV28 and TRBJ1-6, with D hard to call. Germline V gene data show CDR1 as MDHEN and CDR2 as SYDVKM. The CDR3 has 14 amino acids. V dropped 11 bases and J dropped 12 bases, with 23 bases sitting between them. Written as DNA, the CDR3 is TGTGCCTGTAACGCAGACCCCTATAATCTACCCCTCCACTTT. It translates to CACNADPYNLPLHF.

For this clonotype: With only one base between it and a far larger clone, this is likely a read error. The chain has TRBV7-2 and TRBJ2-2; 9 bases map to TRBD2. The CDR3 has 15 residues. CDR1 and CDR2 from the germline V gene are SGHTA and FQGNSA. CDR3 DNA: TGTGCCAGCAGCTTAGGGGGACTAGCCTCCGGGGAGCTGTCTTTT. Translation: CASSLGGLASGELSF.

This clonotype has a single count. Mismatch with germline at one junction end may stem from a read error. This chain uses TRBV18 with TRBJ2-7; 12 bases fit TRBD2. The CDR3 runs 14 residues. Germline CDR1 KGHSH, CDR2 LQKENI. The CDR3: CASPGLAGNYEQYF. CDR3 nucleotide sequence: TGCGCCAGCCCTGGACTAGCGGGGAACTACGAGCAGTACTTC.

This clonotype has ten or more counts. This chain uses TRBV4-1 with TRBJ1-6; D unresolved. Germline CDR1 MGHRA, CDR2 YSYEKL. The CDR3 loop spans 15 amino acids. V dropped 0 bases and J dropped 10 bases, with 13 bases sitting between them. The CDR3 reads CASSQDIMVWSPLHF. The DNA of the CDR3 is TGCGCCAGCAGCCAAGATATCATGGTTTGGTCACCCCTCCACTTT.

This clonotype is medium-sized by share. This chain uses TRBV5-1 with TRBJ2-7; tentatively, D is TRBD2 (6 bases). V was cut by 4 bases and J by 5 bases, with 10 bases left in between. CDR1 is SGHRS, CDR2 YFSETQ, per germline. The CDR3 covers 12 residues. The CDR3 loop is CASSTAGNEQYF. CDR3 in DNA: TGCGCCAGCAGCACCGCGGGGAACGAGCAGTACTTC.

Within the sample, this clonotype is medium-sized. This chain uses TRBV3-1 with TRBJ1-6; no definite D call. The germline gives CDR1 LGHDT, CDR2 YNNKEL (reference sequence). The CDR3 has 17 amino acids. V lost 2 bases and J lost 6, with 17 bases in between. The CDR3 sequence is CASSQRSVGGPNSPLHF. The CDR3 DNA is TGTGCCAGCAGCCAACGGTCGGTTGGAGGCCCTAATTCACCCCTCCACTTT.

This clonotype showed up just a few times. The V gene is TRBV7-3, the J gene TRBJ2-3; D gene uncertain. Germline CDR1 and CDR2: SGHTA and FQGTGA. This CDR3 comprises 13 residues. Trimming pared 1 base from V and 6 bases from J, leaving 8 bases between. CDR3 sequence reads: CASSLKGADTQYF. DNA for the CDR3: TGTGCCAGCAGCTTAAAAGGAGCGGATACGCAGTATTTT.

The sample holds many counts of this clonotype. The chain joins TRBV29-1 to TRBJ2-2; D gene unclear. This CDR3 has 12 residues. The V gene's germline CDR1 is SQVTM and CDR2 ANQGSEA. V gave up 1 base and J gave up 6 bases, with 6 bases separating them. The CDR3 sequence: CSVEGQAGELFF. CDR3 sequence (DNA): TGCAGCGTTGAAGGGCAGGCCGGGGAGCTGTTTTTT.

This clonotype is termed medium-sized. The chain has TRBV15 and TRBJ2-2; a weak D match, TRBD2 (5 bases). The CDR3 is 14 residues long. Germline-derived CDR1 and CDR2 are LNHNV and YYDKDF (reference sequence). V was trimmed by 1 base and J by 4 bases, leaving 7 bases between them. This chain's CDR3 is CATSRGGSTGELFF. As DNA, the CDR3 is TGTGCCACCAGCAGAGGTGGGAGCACCGGGGAGCTGTTTTTT. The complete variable domain, with remaining parts taken from reference TRBV15 and TRBJ2-2, reads DAMVIQNPRYQVTQFGKPVTLSCSQTLNHNVMYWYQQKSSQAPKLLFHYYDKDFNNEADTPDNFQSRRPNTSFCFLDIRSPGLGDTAMYLCATSRGGSTGELFFGEGSRLTVL.

Many counts were recorded for this clonotype. The V gene is TRBV21-1, the J gene TRBJ1-1; the table calls TRBD1, which could not be checked here. TRBV21-1 is a listed pseudogene. This CDR3 comprises 16 residues. This chain's CDR3 is CASSKGTGGKYTEAFF. CDR3 DNA sequence: TGTGCCAGCAGCAAAGGCACAGGGGGGAAATACACTGAAGCTTTCTTT.

This clonotype counts as medium-sized. This chain links TRBV7-9 with TRBJ2-2; 8 nucleotides line up with TRBD2. This CDR3 has 14 amino acids. Germline CDR1 is SEHNR and CDR2 is FQNEAQ (reference sequence). The junction had 3 bases not matched to a gene; V was cut back by 5 bases and J by 4 bases. CDR3 residues: CASSGSGSTGELFF. The CDR3, as DNA: TGTGCCAGCAGCGGGAGCGGGAGCACCGGGGAGCTGTTTTTT.

Concerning this clonotype: It differs at one base from a far larger clone, so likely a read error. V is TRBV10-2 and J is TRBJ1-1; no clear D gene. The J call may be incorrect, as the DNA end agrees better with TRBJ2-7. From germline, CDR1 is WSHSY and CDR2 SAAADI. The CDR3 is made up of 12 amino acids. CDR3 protein: CAGSHFLGEQYF. In DNA form, the CDR3 reads TGCGCCGGCAGTCACTTCCTCGGAGAGCAGTACTTC.

This clonotype is labeled as medium-sized. V usage is TRBV29-1 and J usage is TRBJ2-3, with 10 bases aligning to TRBD2. This CDR3 has 14 amino acids. V shed 3 bases and J 2 bases; nucleotides not matched to a gene: 2. Germline lookup yields CDR1 SQVTM and CDR2 ANQGSEA. The CDR3 protein is CSVDGTSATDTQYF. CDR3 bases: TGCAGCGTTGACGGGACTAGCGCCACAGATACGCAGTATTTT.

This clonotype is classed as large. This chain uses TRBV27 with TRBJ2-1; D remains ambiguous. Trimming left V 2 bases short and J 4 bases short, with 15 bases between. CDR1 MNHEY and CDR2 SMNVEV come from the germline V gene (reference sequence). This CDR3 has 16 amino acids. DNA of the CDR3: TGTGCCAGCAGTTTACCCCCGGGCTCGTCTTACAATGAGCAGTTCTTC. This translates into CASSLPPGSSYNEQFF.

This clonotype was seen more than once but under ten times. The chain uses TRBV6-6 and TRBJ2-5; possible D gene TRBD1, 5 bases. The V end lost 2 bases, the J end lost 5 bases, and 9 bases lay between the germline ends. In germline, CDR1 is MNHNY, CDR2 SVGAGI (reference sequence). There are 13 residues in the CDR3. The CDR3 bases are TGTGCCAGCAGTTACAAGGGGCGCGAGACCCAGTACTTC. This gives the protein CASSYKGRETQYF.

This chain uses TRBV7-9 with TRBJ2-6; D is possibly TRBD2 (6 bases). With 1 base removed from V and 4 bases from J, the gap between germline ends came to 17 bases. CDR3 length equals 18 residues. The V gene's germline CDR1 is SEHNR and CDR2 FQNEAQ (reference sequence). CDR3 residues: CASSLDSGGAPGANVLTF. In DNA, the CDR3 is TGTGCCAGCAGCTTAGACTCCGGAGGGGCGCCGGGGGCCAACGTCCTGACTTTC. The complete variable domain, with remaining parts taken from reference TRBV7-9 and TRBJ2-6, reads DTGVSQNPRHKITKRGQNVTFRCDPISEHNRLYWYRQTLGQGPEFLTYFQNEAQLEKSRLLSDRFSAERPKGSFSTLEIQRTEQGDSAMYLCASSLDSGGAPGANVLTFGAGSRLTVL.

This clonotype is a singleton in its sample. This rearrangement joins TRBV5-1 to TRBJ2-7, with TRBD2 matching over 7 bases. Germline values: CDR1 SGHRS, CDR2 YFSETQ. V trimming: 4 bases; J trimming: 2 bases; junction bases outside the gene matches: 15. This CDR3 comprises 17 residues. The CDR3 reads CASSLDPVTSRAYEQYF. DNA for the CDR3: TGCGCCAGCAGCCTCGATCCCGTGACTAGCCGAGCCTACGAGCAGTACTTC.

With respect to this clonotype: This is likely an artifact of a read error, given a far larger clone one base away. The chain employs TRBV6-2 or TRBV6-3 and TRBJ1-4, with D unclear. The end of the DNA fits TRBJ2-3 better, so the J call may be wrong. This CDR3 spans 18 amino acids. CDR1 MNHEY and CDR2 SVGEGT come from the germline V gene. In DNA form, the CDR3 reads TGTGCCGGCAGCAACCTGGGCGGTGGCCTTCGCAGCACAGATACGCAGTATTTT. Protein sequence: CAGSNLGGGLRSTDTQYF.

This clonotype was found many times. The V and J genes are TRBV28 and TRBJ2-1, with a possible D match to TRBD1 (5 bases). This CDR3 is built from 16 residues. V lost 6 bases and J lost 0, with 15 bases in between. Germline V gene sequence: CDR1 MDHEN, CDR2 SYDVKM. CDR3 in DNA: TGTGCCAGCAGCCTGGACACCTCAAGCTCCTACAATGAGCAGTTCTTC. The encoded protein is CASSLDTSSSYNEQFF.

This clonotype was picked up many times. The chain combines TRBV5-4 with TRBJ2-5; D might be TRBD1 or TRBD2, each matching 5 bases. The CDR3 is 13 residues long. Trimming removed 0 bases at V and 3 bases at J, with 6 bases between. Germline V gene sequence: CDR1 SGHNT, CDR2 YYREEE (reference sequence). The chain's CDR3 is CASSLGGEETQYF. DNA for the CDR3: TGTGCCAGCAGCTTGGGAGGGGAAGAGACCCAGTACTTC.

This clonotype was picked up one time. A far bigger clonotype differs at one base, so this is likely a read error. The CDR3 nucleotides are TGTGCCAGCAGCGGGTTAGAGGGATGCTACAATGAGCAGTTCTTC. Translated, it gives CASSGLEGCYNEQFF. This chain links TRBV9 with TRBJ2-5; TRBD2 might be the D (5 bases). The better agreement between TRBJ2-1 and the DNA end casts doubt on the J call. CDR3 length equals 15 residues. From germline, CDR1 is SGDLS and CDR2 YYNGEE.

This clonotype was observed at least ten times. The CDR3 bases are TGCAGTGCTACCGGGCTTAACTATGGCTACACCTTC. This sequence encodes CSATGLNYGYTF. V usage is TRBV20-1 and J usage is TRBJ1-2; D is undetermined. Germline CDR1 is DFQATT and CDR2 is SNEGSKA (reference sequence). V was shortened by 4 bases and J by 1 base, with 7 bases between the two germline ends. The CDR3 is 12 amino acids.